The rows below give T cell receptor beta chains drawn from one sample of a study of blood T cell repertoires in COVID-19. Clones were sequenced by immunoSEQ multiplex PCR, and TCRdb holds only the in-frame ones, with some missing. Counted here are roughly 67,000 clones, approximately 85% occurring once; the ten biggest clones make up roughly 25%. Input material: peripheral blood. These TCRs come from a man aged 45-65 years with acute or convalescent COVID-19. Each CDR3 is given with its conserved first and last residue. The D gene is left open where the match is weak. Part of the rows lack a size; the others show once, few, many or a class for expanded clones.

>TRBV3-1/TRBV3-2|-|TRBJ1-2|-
CASSQGQGLGGYTF
TGTGCCAGCAGCCAAGGGCAGGGGCTAGGGGGCTACACCTTC
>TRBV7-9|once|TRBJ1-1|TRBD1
CASSFWDRGGTEAFF
TGTGCCAGCAGCTTCTGGGACAGGGGTGGAACTGAAGCTTTCTTT
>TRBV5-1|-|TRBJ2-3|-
CASSPRVDTQYF
TGCGCCAGCAGCCCCAGGGTAGATACGCAGTATTTT
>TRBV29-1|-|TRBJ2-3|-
CSVEFLWALAASTDTQYF
TGCAGCGTTGAGTTCCTATGGGCCTTAGCGGCTAGCACAGATACGCAGTATTTT
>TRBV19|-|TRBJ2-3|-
CASSIDGAQGGADTQYF
TGTGCCAGTAGTATAGATGGTGCACAGGGCGGCGCAGATACGCAGTATTTT
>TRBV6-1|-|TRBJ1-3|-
CASSERGNPGNTIYF
TGTGCCAGCAGTGAACGGGGGAACCCTGGAAACACCATATATTTT
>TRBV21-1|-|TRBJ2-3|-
CATDPRRQGKLRPADTQYF
TGTGCCACCGACCCGAGGAGACAGGGAAAACTCCGTCCCGCAGATACGCAGTATTTT
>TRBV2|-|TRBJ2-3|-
CASSEMGLFTDTQYF
TGTGCCAGCAGCGAAATGGGACTCTTCACAGATACGCAGTATTTT
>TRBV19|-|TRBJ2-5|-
CASSTGTLQETQYF
TGTGCCAGTAGTACCGGGACTCTCCAAGAGACCCAGTACTTC
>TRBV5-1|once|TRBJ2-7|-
CASSQVYGGGYEQYF
TGCGCCAGCAGCCAAGTTTATGGGGGAGGCTACGAGCAGTACTTC
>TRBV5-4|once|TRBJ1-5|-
CASSTGEKLCRYQPQHF
TGTGCCAGCAGCACCGGGGAGAAGTTGTGTAGATATCAGCCCCAGCATTTT
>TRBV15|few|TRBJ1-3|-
CATSRALVQGTSGNTIYF
TGTGCCACCAGCAGAGCTTTGGTACAGGGAACCTCTGGAAACACCATATATTTT
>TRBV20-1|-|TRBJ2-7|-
CSARATYEQYF
TGCAGTGCCAGGGCTACCTACGAGCAGTACTTC
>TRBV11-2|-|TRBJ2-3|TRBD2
CASSPSRGGGTDTQYF
TGTGCCAGCAGCCCCAGTCGCGGGGGGGGGACAGATACGCAGTATTTT
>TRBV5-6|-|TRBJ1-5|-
CASSFLNQPQHF
TGTGCCAGCAGCTTCTTAAATCAGCCCCAGCATTTT
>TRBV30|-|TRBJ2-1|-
CAWGPRHRESNEQFF
TGTGCCTGGGGCCCTCGGCACAGGGAGTCCAATGAGCAGTTCTTC
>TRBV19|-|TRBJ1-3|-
CASSSQGGKHGNTIYF
TGTGCCAGTAGTTCACAGGGAGGGAAGCACGGAAACACCATATATTTT
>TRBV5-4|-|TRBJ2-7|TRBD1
CASSYYSGDRLYEQYF
TGTGCCAGCAGCTATTACTCGGGGGACAGGCTCTACGAGCAGTACTTC
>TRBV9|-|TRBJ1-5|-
CASSEDNLPNQPQHF
TGTGCCAGCAGCGAGGACAATCTCCCTAATCAGCCCCAGCATTTT
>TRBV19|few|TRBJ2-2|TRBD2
CASSTGLAGANTGELFF
TGTGCCAGTAGTACGGGACTAGCGGGGGCGAACACCGGGGAGCTGTTTTTT
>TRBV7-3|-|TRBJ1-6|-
CASSSGGSYNSPLHF
TGTGCCAGCAGCAGCGGGGGGTCCTATAATTCACCCCTCCACTTT
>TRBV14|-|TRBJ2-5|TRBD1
CASSPRTGYYQETQYF
TGTGCCAGCAGCCCTCGGACAGGGTATTATCAAGAGACCCAGTACTTC
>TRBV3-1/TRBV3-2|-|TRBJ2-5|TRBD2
CASSQLLASGGQETQYF
TGTGCCAGCAGCCAATTGCTGGCTAGCGGGGGGCAAGAGACCCAGTACTTC
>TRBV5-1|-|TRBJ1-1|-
CASSTDSWGYTEAFF
TGCGCCAGCAGCACGGACAGCTGGGGGTACACTGAAGCTTTCTTT
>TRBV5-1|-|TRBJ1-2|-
CASSPTVDTARYGYTF
TGCGCCAGCAGCCCAACGGTGGACACGGCAAGGTATGGCTACACCTTC
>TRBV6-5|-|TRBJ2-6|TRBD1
CASSYQGAGANVLTF
TGTGCCAGCAGTTACCAGGGGGCTGGGGCCAACGTCCTGACTTTC
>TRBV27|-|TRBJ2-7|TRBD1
CASSFGTAYEQYF
TGTGCCAGCAGTTTCGGGACAGCCTACGAGCAGTACTTC
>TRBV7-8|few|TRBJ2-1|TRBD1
CASSLRTGYENEQFF
TGTGCCAGCAGCTTAAGGACAGGGTACGAAAATGAGCAGTTCTTC
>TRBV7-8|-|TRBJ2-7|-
CASSLARGSSYEQYF
TGTGCCAGCAGCTTAGCGCGTGGGAGCTCCTACGAGCAGTACTTC
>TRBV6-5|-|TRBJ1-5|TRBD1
CASTTQGQGVQPQHF
TGTGCCAGCACCACTCAGGGACAGGGGGTCCAGCCCCAGCATTTT
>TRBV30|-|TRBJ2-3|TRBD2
CAWSVLRTSGTTDTQYF
TGTGCCTGGAGTGTACTCCGGACTAGCGGAACCACAGATACGCAGTATTTT
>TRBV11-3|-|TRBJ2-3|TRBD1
CASSQSGGAGTDTQYF
TGTGCCAGCAGCCAATCAGGGGGCGCAGGCACAGATACGCAGTATTTT
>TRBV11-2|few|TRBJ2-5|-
CASSFRTGQETQYF
TGTGCCAGCAGCTTCCGTACGGGCCAAGAGACCCAGTACTTC
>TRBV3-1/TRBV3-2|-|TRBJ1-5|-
CASSQDRVTGPQHF
TGTGCCAGCAGCCAAGACAGGGTCACCGGGCCCCAGCATTTT
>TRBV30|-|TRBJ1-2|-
CAWSPLGLRNYGYTF
TGTGCCTGGAGTCCACTCGGACTCAGAAACTATGGCTACACCTTC
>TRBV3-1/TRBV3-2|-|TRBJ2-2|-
CASSTGHRELFF
TGTGCCAGCAGCACGGGACACAGGGAGCTGTTTTTT
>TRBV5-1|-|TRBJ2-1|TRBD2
CASSLGHGGGNEQFF
TGCGCCAGCAGCTTGGGACACGGCGGGGGGAATGAGCAGTTCTTC
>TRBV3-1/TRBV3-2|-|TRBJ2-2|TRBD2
CASSHQRGDVGELFF
TGTGCCAGCAGCCATCAGCGGGGGGATGTCGGGGAGCTGTTTTTT
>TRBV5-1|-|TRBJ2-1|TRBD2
CASSLVRGLAGIYNEQFF
TGCGCCAGCAGCTTGGTTAGGGGACTAGCGGGGATTTACAATGAGCAGTTCTTC
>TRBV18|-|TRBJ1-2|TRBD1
CASSPGQGYGYTF
TGTGCCAGCTCACCAGGACAGGGCTACGGCTACACCTTC
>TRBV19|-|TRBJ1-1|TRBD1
CASSTRDSGNGEAFF
TGTGCCAGTAGTACTCGGGACAGCGGTAACGGTGAAGCTTTCTTT
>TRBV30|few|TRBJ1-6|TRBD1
CAWRGTGYNSPLHF
TGTGCCTGGAGGGGGACAGGGTATAATTCACCCCTCCACTTT
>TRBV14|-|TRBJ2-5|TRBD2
CASSQDPGGRGETQYF
TGTGCCAGCAGCCAAGATCCGGGGGGGCGCGGAGAGACCCAGTACTTC
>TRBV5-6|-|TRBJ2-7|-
CASSPHESYEQYF
TGTGCCAGCAGCCCCCACGAGAGTTACGAGCAGTACTTC
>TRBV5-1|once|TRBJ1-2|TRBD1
CASSSLQGNYGYTF
TGCGCCAGCAGCTCCCTACAGGGGAACTATGGCTACACCTTC
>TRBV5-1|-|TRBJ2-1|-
CASSFGRSGVDEQFF
TGCGCCAGCAGCTTTGGCCGGTCGGGGGTCGATGAGCAGTTCTTC
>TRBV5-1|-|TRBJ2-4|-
CASTLEGQGENIQYF
TGCGCCAGCACCCTGGAGGGCCAGGGCGAAAACATTCAGTACTTC
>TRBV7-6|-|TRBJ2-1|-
CASSSRSYNEQFF
TGTGCCAGCAGCTCCCGCTCCTACAATGAGCAGTTCTTC